This section outlines one T cell receptor (beta chain) sequence together with its context. Its antigen remains unidentified. From germline, CDR1 is SQVTM and CDR2 ANQGSEA. V dropped 6 bases and J dropped 4 bases, with 9 bases sitting between them. This CDR3 contains 12 residues. The data were taken from a study of cytomegalovirus exposure and HLA in healthy donors. Study-wide points: Using a false discovery rate of 0.05, a later analysis showed that 16,951 TCR beta sequences were associated with HLA alleles. Later examination showed HLA-associated TCR beta chains had greater clonal expansion than equally common others. A cluster of highly shared sequence variants was likely a sequencing artifact.

Both 60 Vbeta primers and 13 Jbeta primers went into the PCR. Sequenced by immunoSEQ multiplex PCR; TCRdb stores in-frame clones only, minus some. Listed are around 200,000 clones; 0.9% to 1.4% falls within the top ten. This chain links TRBV29-1 with TRBJ2-2, with a possible D match to TRBD1 (5 bases). The origin of this receptor is a girl aged 2 to 10 in good health and CMV-seropositive. The material sequenced was PBMCs. The DNA for the CDR3 is TGCAGCGTCATCAGGGTCACCGGGGAGCTGTTTTTT. Translating gives CSVIRVTGELFF.